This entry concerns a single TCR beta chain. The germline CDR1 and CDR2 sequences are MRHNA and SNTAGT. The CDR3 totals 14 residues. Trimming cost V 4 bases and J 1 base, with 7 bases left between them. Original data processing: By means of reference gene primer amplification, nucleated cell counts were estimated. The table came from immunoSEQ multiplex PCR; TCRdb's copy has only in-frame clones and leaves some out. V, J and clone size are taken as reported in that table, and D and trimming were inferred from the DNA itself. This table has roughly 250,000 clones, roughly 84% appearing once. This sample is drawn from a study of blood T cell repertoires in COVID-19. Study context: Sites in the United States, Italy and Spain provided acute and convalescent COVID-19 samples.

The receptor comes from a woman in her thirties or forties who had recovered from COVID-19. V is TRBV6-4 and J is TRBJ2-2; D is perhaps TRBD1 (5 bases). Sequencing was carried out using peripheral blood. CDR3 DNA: TGTGCCAGCAGTGTTCAGGGGAACACCGGGGAGCTGTTTTTT. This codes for CASSVQGNTGELFF.